Shown below are 27 T cell receptor beta chains from a single sample sequenced in a study of GPR56 and killer-like receptors on CD4 memory cells. Using the reads, TCRdb records one entry per CDR3 protein without DNA. The listing contains 850 to 1,300 distinct CDR3 sequences. Cells were FACS-enriched into one of five CD4+ populations defined by killer cell lectin-like receptor and GPR56 expression. The sample was memory CD4+ T cells from blood. The source of these receptors is a human donor in good health.

This clonotype is identified as medium-sized (0.01 to 0.1%) from frequency. This chain connects TRBV9 to TRBJ2-3. The CDR3 runs to 14 residues. The germline CDR1 and CDR2 sequences are SGDLS and YYNGEE. CDR3 sequence: CASSVGLITDTQYF.

The V and J genes are TRBV6-1 and TRBJ2-5; TCRdb names TRBD2, which stays unverified in the absence of DNA. The V gene's germline CDR1 is MNHNS and CDR2 SASEGT. This CDR3 has 16 amino acids. The chain's CDR3 is CASSELAGGRWETQYF.

By frequency, this clonotype registers medium-sized (0.01 to 0.1%). The CDR3: CASSYTDTGNTIYF. The chain couples TRBV6-6 to TRBJ1-3. This CDR3 has 14 residues. The germline V gene encodes CDR1 MNHNY and CDR2 SVGAGI (reference sequence).

The chain couples TRBV18 to TRBJ2-3; TCRdb proposes TRBD2, but this gene call is untestable without DNA. This CDR3 is 15 amino acids long. The germline CDR1 and CDR2 sequences are KGHSH and LQKENI. The CDR3 sequence is CASSPRRGSTDTQYF.

By frequency, this clonotype is medium-sized. The chain combines TRBV12-3 or TRBV12-4 with TRBJ1-1; TCRdb's D gene call, TRBD1, goes unchecked for lack of DNA. This CDR3 spans 15 amino acids. CDR3 protein: CASRDSGGYNTEAFF.

The V gene is TRBV9, the J gene TRBJ2-7; TCRdb's D gene call, TRBD2, goes unchecked for lack of DNA. The CDR3 length is 14 residues. CDR1 is SGDLS and CDR2 is YYNGEE in the germline V gene. CDR3 sequence: CASSVGTKTYEQYF.

This clonotype is labeled medium-sized based on frequency. The chain couples TRBV6-6 to TRBJ2-7; TCRdb reports TRBD1, a call that lacks DNA to check it against. The germline CDR1 and CDR2 sequences are MNHNY and SVGAGI (reference sequence). The CDR3 length is 15 residues. CDR3 sequence: CASSYSGTGGNEQYF.

In terms of frequency, this clonotype is medium-sized. The gene calls are TRBV6-6 and TRBJ2-7. CDR3 length: 13 residues. From germline, CDR1 is MNHNY and CDR2 SVGAGI (reference sequence). The CDR3 sequence is CASRDTISYEQYF.

The gene calls are TRBV6-1 and TRBJ2-3; TCRdb's D gene call, TRBD2, goes unchecked for lack of DNA. The CDR3 sequence is 16 residues long. CDR1 is MNHNS and CDR2 is SASEGT in the germline V gene. The CDR3 loop is CASNLAGGPGTDTQYF.

The chain is built from TRBV20-1 and TRBJ1-6; with no DNA, the TCRdb D assignment of TRBD1 cannot be verified. Germline V gives CDR1 DFQATT, CDR2 SNEGSKA (reference sequence). The CDR3 covers 14 residues. CDR3 residues: CSASGQGNNSPLHF.

This clonotype counts as large by frequency. The rearrangement links TRBV5-6 to TRBJ1-6. There are 14 residues in the CDR3. Germline V gene lookup returns CDR1 SGHDT and CDR2 YYEEEE. CDR3 residues: CASSLGRNNSPLHF. Using reference TRBV5-6 and TRBJ1-6 for the parts outside the CDR3, the full variable domain is DAGVTQSPTHLIKTRGQQVTLRCSPKSGHDTVSWYQQALGQGPQFIFQYYEEEERQRGNFPDRFSGHQFPNYSSELNVNALLLGDSALYLCASSLGRNNSPLHFGNGTRLTVT.

This clonotype is called large based on its frequency. The chain combines TRBV19 with TRBJ1-4. CDR3 size: 15 residues. Germline loops: CDR1 LNHDA, CDR2 SQIVND (reference sequence). The CDR3 here is CASSSPKSRNEKLFF.

By frequency, this clonotype is medium-sized. The CDR3 reads CASSFSLNRGLFTEAFF. The chain uses TRBV5-6 and TRBJ1-1; TCRdb gives TRBD1 as the D gene, but with no DNA this cannot be confirmed. The germline V gene encodes CDR1 SGHDT and CDR2 YYEEEE. CDR3 size: 17 residues.

Considering frequency, this clonotype is large. The V gene is TRBV10-3, the J gene TRBJ2-7; TCRdb outputs TRBD1, but without DNA this stays unchecked. The CDR3 has 14 residues. Germline lookup yields CDR1 ENHRY and CDR2 SYGVKD. The CDR3 sequence is CAISEGQGGYEQYF.

Considering frequency, this clonotype is medium-sized (0.01 to 0.1%). The V gene is TRBV12-3 or TRBV12-4, the J gene TRBJ1-1. The CDR3 totals 14 residues. CDR3 loop: CASSFTGQNTEAFF.

This clonotype shows up as medium-sized by frequency. The J gene is TRBJ1-4, the V gene TRBV6-5; TCRdb gives TRBD1 as the D gene, but with no DNA this cannot be confirmed. Looked up from germline, CDR1 is MNHEY and CDR2 is SVGAGI. The CDR3 is 15 residues long. CDR3 sequence reads: CASSPWLATNEKLFF.

Its frequency marks this clonotype as medium-sized. CDR3 amino acids: CASSPGGLAPNQPQHF. The J gene is TRBJ1-5, the V gene TRBV9; TCRdb designates TRBD1, a call that cannot be tested without DNA. Germline V lookup: CDR1 SGDLS, CDR2 YYNGEE. The CDR3 has 16 residues.

The chain combines TRBV12-3 or TRBV12-4 with TRBJ2-3; no DNA is available, so the TRBD2 call from TCRdb remains unchecked. The CDR3 totals 16 residues. The CDR3 here is CASSPGLAGGLDTQYF.

This clonotype ranks as medium-sized in terms of frequency. The chain recombines TRBV6-5 with TRBJ1-1; TCRdb designates TRBD1, a call that cannot be tested without DNA. CDR1 is MNHEY and CDR2 is SVGAGI in the germline V gene. The CDR3 contains 15 residues. This CDR3 is CASSSTGTMNTEAFF.

Its frequency marks this clonotype as medium-sized. V is TRBV5-4 and J is TRBJ2-1; with no DNA, the TCRdb D assignment of TRBD1 cannot be verified. The length of the CDR3 is 14 residues. Looked up from germline, CDR1 is SGHNT and CDR2 is YYREEE (reference sequence). The CDR3 protein is CASSLAPQGNEQFF.

This clonotype registers medium-sized by frequency. The rearrangement uses TRBV27 and TRBJ2-7. Germline V CDR1 and CDR2: MNHEY, SMNVEV (reference sequence). CDR3 length: 13 amino acids. CDR3 loop: CASSFYLSYEQYF.

This chain uses TRBV19 with TRBJ2-6; the D gene TCRdb calls, TRBD2, cannot be checked with no DNA. Per germline, CDR1 LNHDA and CDR2 SQIVND (reference sequence). CDR3 size: 20 residues. This CDR3 reads CASSTLTRVAGSSGANVPTF. Looking up the rest from reference TRBV19 and TRBJ2-6 gives the full variable domain: DGGITQSPKYLFRKEGQNVTLSCEQNLNHDAMYWYRQDPGQGLRLIYYSQIVNDFQKGDIAEGYSVSREKKESFPLTVTSAQKNPTAFYLCASSTLTRVAGSSGANVPTFGAGSRLTVL.

Measured by frequency, this clonotype is medium-sized. The chain combines TRBV18 with TRBJ1-6. Germline V CDR1 and CDR2: KGHSH, LQKENI. The CDR3 runs to 14 residues. This chain's CDR3 is CASSVSAENSPLHF. Drawing the rest from reference TRBV18 and TRBJ1-6, the complete variable domain is NAGVMQNPRHLVRRRGQEARLRCSPMKGHSHVYWYRQLPEEGLKFMVYLQKENIIDESGMPKERFSAEFPKEGPSILRIQQVVRGDSAAYFCASSVSAENSPLHFGNGTRLTVT.

This sequence joins TRBV29-1 and TRBJ1-1; absent DNA, TCRdb's TRBD1 call cannot be checked. Per germline, CDR1 SQVTM and CDR2 ANQGSEA. The CDR3 totals 14 residues. CDR3 amino acids: CSVGGQGRNTEAFF.

This CDR3 reads CASSGQSVSEAFF. The chain uses TRBV7-9 and TRBJ1-1; TCRdb's assignment of TRBD1 cannot be checked, as there is no DNA. Germline loops: CDR1 SEHNR, CDR2 FQNEAQ (reference sequence). The CDR3 is 13 amino acids.

Frequency places this clonotype as medium-sized. The chain employs TRBV5-4 and TRBJ2-5; the D gene TCRdb calls, TRBD2, cannot be checked with no DNA. CDR3 length equals 16 residues. Germline-derived CDR1 and CDR2 are SGHNT and YYREEE (reference sequence). The CDR3 loop is CASSLGGLAGGETQYF.

Judged by frequency, this clonotype is large. The rearrangement joins TRBV6-2 or TRBV6-3 to TRBJ2-7. Per germline, CDR1 MNHEY and CDR2 SVGEGT. There are 15 residues in the CDR3. CDR3 amino acids: CASRTDTGGSYEQYF.